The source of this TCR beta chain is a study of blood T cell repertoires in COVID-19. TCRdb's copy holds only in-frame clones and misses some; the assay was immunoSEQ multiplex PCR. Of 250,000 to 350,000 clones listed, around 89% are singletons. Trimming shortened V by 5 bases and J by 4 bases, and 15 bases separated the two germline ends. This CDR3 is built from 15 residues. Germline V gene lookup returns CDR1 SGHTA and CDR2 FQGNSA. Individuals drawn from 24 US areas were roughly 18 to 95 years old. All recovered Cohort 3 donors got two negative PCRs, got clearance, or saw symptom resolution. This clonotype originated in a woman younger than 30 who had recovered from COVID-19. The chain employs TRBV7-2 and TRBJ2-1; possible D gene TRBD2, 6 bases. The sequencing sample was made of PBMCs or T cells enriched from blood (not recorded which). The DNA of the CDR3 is TGTGCCAGCAGCCTCGGGGACTGGGTGTACAATGAGCAGTTCTTC. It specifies CASSLGDWVYNEQFF.